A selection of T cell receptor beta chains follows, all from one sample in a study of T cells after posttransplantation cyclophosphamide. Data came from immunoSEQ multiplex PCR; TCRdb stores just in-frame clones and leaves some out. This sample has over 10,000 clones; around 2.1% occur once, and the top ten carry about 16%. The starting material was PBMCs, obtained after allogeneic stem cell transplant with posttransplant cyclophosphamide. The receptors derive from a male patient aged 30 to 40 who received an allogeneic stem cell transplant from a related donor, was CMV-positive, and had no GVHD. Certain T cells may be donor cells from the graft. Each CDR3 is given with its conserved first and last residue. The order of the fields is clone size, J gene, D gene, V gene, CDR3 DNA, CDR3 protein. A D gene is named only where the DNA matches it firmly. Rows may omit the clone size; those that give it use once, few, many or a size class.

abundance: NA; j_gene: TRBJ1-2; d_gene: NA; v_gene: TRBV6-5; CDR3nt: TGTGCCAGCAGTTCCGATACAGGGAATGGCTACACCTTC; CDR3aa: CASSSDTGNGYTF
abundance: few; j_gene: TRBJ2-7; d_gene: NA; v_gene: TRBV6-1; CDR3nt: TGTGCCAGCAGTGAAGTATTGGAGTCCTACGAGCAGTACTTC; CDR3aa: CASSEVLESYEQYF
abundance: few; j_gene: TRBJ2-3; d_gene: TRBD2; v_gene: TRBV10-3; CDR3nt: TGTGCCATCGGCCATAGCGGGGGGGCCTCAGATACGCAGTATTTT; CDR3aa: CAIGHSGGASDTQYF
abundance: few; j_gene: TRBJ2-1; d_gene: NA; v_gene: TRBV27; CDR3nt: TGTGCCAGCAGTCCTTACTTCACACAGGGTAATGCCCACAATGAGCAGTTCTTC; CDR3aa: CASSPYFTQGNAHNEQFF
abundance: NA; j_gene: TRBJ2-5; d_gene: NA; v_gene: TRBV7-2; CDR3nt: TGTGCCAGCAGCTTAGTCGGAGGATGGGAGACCCAGTACTTC; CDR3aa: CASSLVGGWETQYF
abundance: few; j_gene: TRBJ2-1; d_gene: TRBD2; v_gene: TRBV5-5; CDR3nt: TGTGCCAGCAGCTCCCCCGGCGGAGCGGGGCGAAACAATGAGCAGTTCTTC; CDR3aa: CASSSPGGAGRNNEQFF
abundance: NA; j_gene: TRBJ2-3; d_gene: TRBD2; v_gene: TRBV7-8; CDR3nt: TGTGCCAGCAGCTCTCGGACTAGCGGGAGTAAAGATACGCAGTATTTT; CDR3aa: CASSSRTSGSKDTQYF
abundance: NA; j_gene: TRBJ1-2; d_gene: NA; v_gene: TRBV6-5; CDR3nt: TGTGCCAGCAGTTACCCCGGGACTGAGGGCTACACCTTC; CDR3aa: CASSYPGTEGYTF
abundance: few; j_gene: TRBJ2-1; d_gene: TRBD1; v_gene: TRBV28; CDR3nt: TGTGCCAGCTCTCAATGGGGTTGGGGGACAGGTGATACCAATGAGCAGTTCTTC; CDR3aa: CASSQWGWGTGDTNEQFF
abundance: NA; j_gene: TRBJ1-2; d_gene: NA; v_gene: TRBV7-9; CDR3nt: TGTGCCAGCAGCTCGGGGGGGATCTATGGCTACACCTTC; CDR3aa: CASSSGGIYGYTF
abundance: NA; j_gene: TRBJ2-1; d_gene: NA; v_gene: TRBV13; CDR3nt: TGTGCCAGCAGCTTGCCCAAGACTGGTTTCAATGAGCAGTTCTTC; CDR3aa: CASSLPKTGFNEQFF
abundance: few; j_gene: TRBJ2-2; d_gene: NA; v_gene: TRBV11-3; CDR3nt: TGTGCCAGCAGCGTCAATACCGGGGAGCTGTTTTTT; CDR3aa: CASSVNTGELFF
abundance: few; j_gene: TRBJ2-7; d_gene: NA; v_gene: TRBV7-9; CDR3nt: TGTGCCAGCAGCGAAGGGAACAGGAATCGCAAGTACTTC; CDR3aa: CASSEGNRNRKYF
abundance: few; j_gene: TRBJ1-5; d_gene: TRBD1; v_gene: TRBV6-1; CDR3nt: TGTGCCAGCAGTAAAGATGGGACAGGTAGCAATCAGCCCCAGCATTTT; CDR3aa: CASSKDGTGSNQPQHF